The TCR beta chain described here comes from a study of blood T cell repertoires in COVID-19. Study at large: The samples span acute and convalescent COVID-19 from the United States, Italy and Spain. PBMCs, B-cell-depleted T cells, or T cells provided the cDNA or gDNA that made up the material.

The CDR3 consists of 13 residues. V shed 4 bases and J shed 7 bases, with 16 bases lying between them. In germline, CDR1 is GTSNPN, CDR2 SVGIG (reference sequence). Generated by immunoSEQ multiplex PCR, the TCRdb table keeps only in-frame clones and is missing some. Of about 250,000 clones in the sample, nearly 90% are singletons; the top ten hold under 2.5%. The sample was peripheral blood. This TCR derives from an older woman with COVID-19, enrolled during active disease. The chain links TRBV30 to TRBJ2-5; no definite D call. CDR3 sequence: CAWIDSYYGTQYF. CDR3 in DNA: TGTGCCTGGATAGACTCCTATTATGGGACCCAGTACTTC.